The clone carrying this T cell receptor beta chain was seen a handful of times. Its antigen is undetermined. Division of CD4+ cells produced a CD45RA+ naive subset and a CD45RA-negative memory subset. Germline V gives CDR1 SGDLS, CDR2 YYNGEE. The CDR3 has 16 amino acids. Deletions cut 4 bases from V and 5 bases from J, with 18 bases between. This sample is part of a study of shared clonotypes between healthy human individuals. Clones were sequenced by immunoSEQ multiplex PCR, and TCRdb holds only the in-frame ones, with some missing. The sample lists over a million clones, 78% occurring once. Study results and caveats: What naive subsets generally showed was a larger estimated richness than memory subsets showed.

Sequenced input: memory CD4+ T cells from PBMCs. Subset defined: CD45RA-negative fraction. The rearrangement links TRBV9 to TRBJ1-4; the D gene is possibly TRBD1 (5 bases). The clonotype was recovered from a man aged 18 to 30 in good health. Some clones in this sample may be carry-over from other donors' samples. The CDR3 loop reads CASSQSQSGRNEKLFF. In DNA, the CDR3 is TGTGCCAGCAGCCAAAGCCAGTCGGGACGCAATGAAAAACTGTTTTTT.